The source of this TCR beta chain is a study of blood T cell repertoires in COVID-19. In the study overall: Sources were T cells, B-cell-depleted T cells, or PBMCs; the material itself was cDNA or gDNA.

Seattle researchers signed up patients amid active infection and tracked them longitudinally. Using immunoSEQ multiplex PCR, the repertoire was profiled, and TCRdb retains in-frame clones only, with some absent. The table has some 200,000 clones, 85% seen once. Deletions cut 7 bases from V and 5 bases from J, with 18 bases between. Germline CDR1 reads LNHDA; CDR2 reads SQIVND (reference sequence). The CDR3 runs to 15 residues. This chain joins TRBV19 and TRBJ1-5, with D possibly being TRBD1 (6 bases). The receptor comes from an older woman with COVID-19, enrolled during active disease. The sequenced material came from peripheral blood. The CDR3 reads CASTSGGRTYQPQHF. DNA of the CDR3: TGTGCCAGTACCTCGGGGGGCAGAACTTATCAGCCCCAGCATTTT.